Below are 10 T cell receptor beta chains sequenced from a single sample in a study of shared T cell receptors in the human thymus. Method: immunoSEQ multiplex PCR; TCRdb's copy keeps in-frame clones and lacks some. The sample records some 720,000 clones, roughly 90% being singletons. This same sample was also taken into another study, of human thymus T cells.

Sequenced material: thymocytes. The source is a boy younger than two with a congenital heart defect.

V and J are TRBV15 and TRBJ1-4, with 9 nucleotides matching TRBD1. Germline V gene data show CDR1 as LNHNV and CDR2 as YYDKDF (reference sequence). The CDR3 spans 15 residues. After removal of 3 bases from V and 6 bases from J, the junction contained 5 bases not matched to a gene. The CDR3 spells CATSRGQGSDEKLFF. DNA for the CDR3: TGTGCCACCAGCAGGGGACAGGGTAGTGATGAAAAACTGTTTTTT.

The rearrangement links TRBV2 to TRBJ2-7; TRBD2 aligns across 7 bases. V dropped 4 bases and J dropped 3; count of bases not matched to a gene: 15. The CDR3 runs to 17 residues. In germline, CDR1 is SNHLY, CDR2 FYNNEI. CDR3 bases: TGTGCCAGCAGTGTGCGGCCTAGCGGTCCCACTCTCTACGAGCAGTACTTC. Its protein is CASSVRPSGPTLYEQYF.

This chain links TRBV27 with TRBJ2-7; TRBD2 matches at 7 bases. V was pared by 6 bases and J by 9 bases, with 17 bases of the junction left unmatched. The CDR3 spans 15 residues. Germline loops: CDR1 MNHEY, CDR2 SMNVEV (reference sequence). For the CDR3, the DNA is TGTGCCAGCAGCCCCCCCCGGGGAGGGTGGAGGGGGCAGTACTTC. It encodes CASSPPRGGWRGQYF.

This clone has a handful of counts. J is TRBJ1-2 and V is TRBV7-2; D uncertain. V dropped 4 bases and J dropped 3 bases, with 12 bases sitting between them. Per the germline V gene, CDR1 is SGHTA and CDR2 is FQGNSA. This CDR3 region has 14 residues. The CDR3 nucleotides read TGTGCCAGCAGCTCAGGCCCGAGGGACTATGGCTACACCTTC. This sequence encodes CASSSGPRDYGYTF.

The V call is TRBV4-2, the J call TRBJ2-1; TRBD2 matches 8 bases. This CDR3 region has 19 residues. In germline, CDR1 is LGHNA, CDR2 YNFKEQ. J was trimmed by 7 bases and V by 0 bases; bases with no gene match: 17. The CDR3 protein is CASSQDGVRREDFVNEQFF. CDR3 nucleotide sequence: TGTGCCAGCAGCCAAGATGGGGTTCGGCGGGAGGATTTTGTTAATGAGCAGTTCTTC.

The V gene is TRBV5-6, the J gene TRBJ2-5; 13 bases agree with TRBD2. Germline loops: CDR1 SGHDT, CDR2 YYEEEE. CDR3 length: 15 residues. V trimming: 4 bases; J trimming: 5 bases; junction bases outside the gene matches: 5. The CDR3 sequence is CASSLGTSGTETQYF. CDR3 sequence (DNA): TGTGCCAGCAGCCTTGGGACTAGCGGGACGGAGACCCAGTACTTC. The variable domain in full, completed from reference TRBV5-6 and TRBJ2-5, reads DAGVTQSPTHLIKTRGQQVTLRCSPKSGHDTVSWYQQALGQGPQFIFQYYEEEERQRGNFPDRFSGHQFPNYSSELNVNALLLGDSALYLCASSLGTSGTETQYFGPGTRLLVL.

The chain couples TRBV15 to TRBJ2-1; tentatively, D is TRBD1 (5 bases). The CDR3 covers 16 residues. CDR1 is LNHNV and CDR2 is YYDKDF in the germline V gene (reference sequence). Trimming pared 5 bases from V and 7 bases from J, leaving 21 bases between. DNA of the CDR3: TGTGCCACCAGCGAAAGCCCGGAAGGGGAATGGAATGAGCAGTTCTTC. It encodes CATSESPEGEWNEQFF.

This clone was observed a handful of times. This chain connects TRBV4-2 to TRBJ1-4; possible D gene TRBD1, 5 bases. Germline V gives CDR1 LGHNA, CDR2 YNFKEQ. This CDR3 has 15 amino acids. V lost 0 bases, J lost 4 bases, and 9 bases lay in between. CDR3 nucleotides: TGTGCCAGCAGCCAAGATAGCCAGGGTAATGAAAAACTGTTTTTT. This sequence encodes CASSQDSQGNEKLFF.

This clone appeared once. The rearrangement links TRBV27 to TRBJ2-7; tentatively, D is TRBD2 (6 bases). The V and J ends lost 0 bases and 3 bases respectively, with 21 bases between them. The CDR3 totals 18 residues. CDR1 is MNHEY, CDR2 SMNVEV, per germline (reference sequence). The CDR3 sequence is CASSLSNLATRVNYEQYF. CDR3 nucleotides: TGTGCCAGCAGTTTATCGAACCTAGCGACGCGCGTGAACTACGAGCAGTACTTC.

The CDR3 region has the DNA TGTGCCAGCAGCTCAATCAGGGATGGGGAAAAACTGTTTTTT. As protein: CASSSIRDGEKLFF. This chain uses TRBV7-6 with TRBJ1-4; tentative D call: TRBD1 (5 bases). This CDR3 has 14 amino acids. With 4 bases removed from V and 8 bases from J, the gap between germline ends came to 14 bases. Looked up from germline, CDR1 is SGHVS and CDR2 is FNYEAQ.